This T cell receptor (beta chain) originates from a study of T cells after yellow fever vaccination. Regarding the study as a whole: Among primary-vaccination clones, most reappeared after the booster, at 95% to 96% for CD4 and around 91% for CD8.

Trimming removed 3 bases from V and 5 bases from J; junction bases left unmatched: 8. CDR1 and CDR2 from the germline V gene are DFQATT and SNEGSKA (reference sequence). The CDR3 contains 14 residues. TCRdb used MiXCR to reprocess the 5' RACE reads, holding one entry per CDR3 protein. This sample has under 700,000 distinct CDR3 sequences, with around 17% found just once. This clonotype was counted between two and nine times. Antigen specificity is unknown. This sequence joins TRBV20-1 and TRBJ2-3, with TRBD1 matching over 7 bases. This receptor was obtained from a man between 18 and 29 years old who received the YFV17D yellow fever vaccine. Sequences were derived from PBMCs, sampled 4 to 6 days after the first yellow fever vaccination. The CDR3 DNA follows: TGCAGTGCTAGGATACAGGGGTGGGAAGATACGCAGTATTTT. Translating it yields CSARIQGWEDTQYF.